These T cell receptor beta chains were read from a single sample in a study of T cells in Graves' hyperthyroidism and ophthalmopathy. Via MiXCR, TCRdb re-called the multiplex PCR reads, giving one row per CDR3 protein. The sample records 550,000 to 800,000 distinct CDR3 sequences, about a sixth being singletons. Sequencing used blood. These receptors were collected from a man in his late teens or twenties with Graves' hyperthyroidism. The CDR3 runs from the conserved cysteine through the conserved F or W. The D gene is left open where the match is weak. The size of a clone is reported for some rows only, either as once, few or many, or as a class for expanded clones.

>TRBD2|TRBV7-2|TRBJ2-3|18|-
TGTGCCAGCAGCTCCCCCCTTACTAGCGGGGTTAGCACAGATACGCAGTATTTT
CASSSPLTSGVSTDTQYF
>-|TRBV28|TRBJ2-1|18|few
TGTGCCAGCAGGGGTCGGGTCACCCCGCGGGGTTTCTACAATGAGCAGTTCTTC
CASRGRVTPRGFYNEQFF
>-|TRBV6-4|TRBJ1-1|13|-
TGTGCCAGCAGTCGGACGGCCGACACTGAAGCTTTCTTT
CASSRTADTEAFF
>-|TRBV11-2|TRBJ2-5|13|many
TGTGCCAGCCGTCTTGAGGGGGTGGAGACCCAGTACTTC
CASRLEGVETQYF
>TRBD2|TRBV20-1|TRBJ2-3|15|many
TGCAGTGCTAGAGTTAGCGGGAGAGGCACAGATACGCAGTATTTT
CSARVSGRGTDTQYF
>TRBD2|TRBV20-1|TRBJ2-3|15|-
TGCAGTGCTCCTCCCCCTGGCCGGGGGGGGGATACGCAGTATTTT
CSAPPPGRGGDTQYF
>TRBD1|TRBV4-3|TRBJ1-2|16|few
TGCGCCAGCAGCGTTGGACAGGGGGCGCGAGGCTATGGCTACACCTTC
CASSVGQGARGYGYTF
>-|TRBV9|TRBJ1-2|14|-
TGTGCCAGCAGCGTAGGGGAGTTGGACTATGGCTACACCTTC
CASSVGELDYGYTF
>TRBD1|TRBV20-1|TRBJ1-3|16|-
TGCAGTGCCGGTCCCACAGGGGGCGGGCCTGGAAACACCATATATTTT
CSAGPTGGGPGNTIYF
>TRBD2|TRBV28|TRBJ2-3|16|many
TGTGCCAGCAGCAAAACCGGGACTAGCCGCCCGGGTACGCAGTATTTT
CASSKTGTSRPGTQYF
>TRBD2|TRBV18|TRBJ2-3|14|many
TGTGCCAGCTCAGCCAGCGGGAGTCTTGATACGCAGTATTTT
CASSASGSLDTQYF
>-|TRBV20-1|TRBJ1-1|16|few
TGCAGTGCTAGTTCGTTTTTGAGGGGTAGGTACCCTGAAGCTTTCTTT
CSASSFLRGRYPEAFF
>TRBD2|TRBV20-1|TRBJ2-1|15|-
TGCAGTGCCCGTACCCAGCGGGAGGGCCGGGATGAGCAGTTCTTC
CSARTQREGRDEQFF
>-|TRBV2|TRBJ2-7|15|many
TGTGCCAGCAGGGGGGGACAGCGATCAACCTACGAGCAGTACTTC
CASRGGQRSTYEQYF
>-|TRBV12-3/TRBV12-4|TRBJ2-3|17|many
TGTGCCAGCACTATAGAGAAAAGTTTTCGAGGGGCAGATACGCAGTATTTT
CASTIEKSFRGADTQYF
>-|TRBV28|TRBJ2-3|14|many
TGTGCCAGCAGTTTGACTGGGGGCCAGTATACGCAGTATTTT
CASSLTGGQYTQYF
>TRBD1|TRBV29-1|TRBJ2-2|13|-
TGCAGCGTTAGGACAGGGAACACCGGGGAGCTGTTTTTT
CSVRTGNTGELFF
>-|TRBV9|TRBJ2-1|16|-
TGTGCCAGCAGCGTAGCGGGTAGCGCTATTTACAATGAGCAGTTCTTC
CASSVAGSAIYNEQFF
>-|TRBV10-1|TRBJ1-1|14|-
TGCGCCAGCAGTCAAACAGGGATTCTTACTGAAGCTTTCTTT
CASSQTGILTEAFF
>TRBD2|TRBV6-1|TRBJ2-7|14|few
TGTGCCAGCGGGTCGCTAGCGGACTCCTACGAGCAGTACTTC
CASGSLADSYEQYF
>TRBD2|TRBV2|TRBJ2-1|12|many
TGTGCCAGCAGTAGCGGGGGGCTTGGGCAGTTCTTC
CASSSGGLGQFF
>TRBD2|TRBV27|TRBJ2-2|16|many
TGTGCCAGCAGTTTGTTACTAGCGCTTAACACCGGGGAGCTGTTTTTT
CASSLLLALNTGELFF
>-|TRBV18|TRBJ1-5|16|-
TGTGCCAGCTCACCACAGGGGGAATATAGCAATCAGCCCCAGCATTTT
CASSPQGEYSNQPQHF
>-|TRBV28|TRBJ2-1|16|many
TGTGCCAGCAGTTTATCCAACCGGCCTCCCTACAATGAGCAGTTCTTC
CASSLSNRPPYNEQFF
>-|TRBV29-1|TRBJ2-7|12|-
TGCAGCGGCGGGGACACTACCTACGAGCAGTACTTC
CSGGDTTYEQYF
>-|TRBV9|TRBJ1-5|14|-
TGTGCCAGCAGCGCAGGACAGTTCAATCAGCCCCAGCATTTT
CASSAGQFNQPQHF
>TRBD2|TRBV11-1|TRBJ2-7|16|many
TGTGCCAGCAGCTTATCTCCTAGCGGGAGGGAATACGAGCAGTACTTC
CASSLSPSGREYEQYF
>-|TRBV28|TRBJ1-5|12|few
TGTGCCAGCAGTTCCGTGACTCAGCCCCAGCATTTT
CASSSVTQPQHF
>-|TRBV3-1|TRBJ1-1|16|many
TGTGCCAGCAGTCTCGGAATGGCTAGGGTGTTTAACGAAGCTTTCTTT
CASSLGMARVFNEAFF
>TRBD1|TRBV2|TRBJ2-1|13|-
TGTGCCAGATCCCGGGACAGTAGCAATGAGCAGTTCTTC
CARSRDSSNEQFF
>TRBD1|TRBV19|TRBJ2-7|14|-
TGTGCCAGTAGTATAGGACAGGGGGGTAACGAGCAGTACTTC
CASSIGQGGNEQYF
>-|TRBV30|TRBJ1-4|13|many
TGTGCCTGGAGTGACCAATCTAATGAAAAACTGTTTTTT
CAWSDQSNEKLFF
>-|TRBV7-3|TRBJ1-5|13|many
TGTGCCAGCAGCCGACAGGGCAATCAGCCCCAGCATTTT
CASSRQGNQPQHF
>-|TRBV6-1|TRBJ1-5|15|-
TGTGCCAGCGGGGAAGCGGGAGGGAGCAATCAGCCCCAGCATTTT
CASGEAGGSNQPQHF
>TRBD1|TRBV28|TRBJ2-7|15|-
TGTGCCAGCAGTGCCGCCGGGACAGGGACTAACGAGCAGTACTTC
CASSAAGTGTNEQYF
>-|TRBV3-1|TRBJ1-2|13|-
TGTGCCAGCAGCCAAGATTGGGCCGGCCTCTACACCTTC
CASSQDWAGLYTF
>-|TRBV19|TRBJ2-5|14|-
TGTGCCAGTAGTATCGAGGGGTTCCAAGAGACCCAGTACTTC
CASSIEGFQETQYF
>TRBD1|TRBV29-1|TRBJ2-3|15|few
TGCAGCGTTGAAGTCCAGGGGGCCTTAACAGATACGCAGTATTTT
CSVEVQGALTDTQYF
>TRBD2|TRBV25-1|TRBJ2-5|14|-
TGTGCCAGCAGTGTAGGGAGGGGTAGGGAGACCCAGTACTTC
CASSVGRGRETQYF
>TRBD2|TRBV20-1|TRBJ2-1|14|few
TGCAGTGCTAGAGATCGGGGGGTTCGAACTGGTCAGTTCTTC
CSARDRGVRTGQFF
>TRBD1|TRBV11-1|TRBJ1-2|11|few
TGTGCCAGTGGACAGGGTGTGAGCTACACCTTC
CASGQGVSYTF
>-|TRBV5-1|TRBJ2-7|15|-
TGCGCCAGCAGCTTGGGCCTAGCGCCCTCCTTGGAGCAGTACTTC
CASSLGLAPSLEQYF
>TRBD1|TRBV20-1|TRBJ1-4|16|-
TGCAGTGCTAGATCGGGACAGAGTTCAACTAATGAAAAACTGTTTTTT
CSARSGQSSTNEKLFF
>TRBD1|TRBV28|TRBJ2-1|14|-
TGTGCCAGCGAACCGGGGACAGGGGACAATGAGCAGTTCTTC
CASEPGTGDNEQFF
>-|TRBV4-1|TRBJ2-1|10|-
TGCGCCAGCAGCCGGGACGGGTGGCTCTTC
CASSRDGWLF
>-|TRBV29-1|TRBJ2-5|12|few
TGCAGCGTTGAAAATCCCCCAGAGACCCAGTACTTC
CSVENPPETQYF
>-|TRBV2|TRBJ2-2|14|few
TGTGCCAGCAACAGACTCAGCGAGGGCGGGGAGCTGTTTTTT
CASNRLSEGGELFF
>-|TRBV7-2|TRBJ2-1|13|few
TGTGCCAGCAGCTTAGTTACGACCCATGAGCAGTTCTTC
CASSLVTTHEQFF
>TRBD2|TRBV19|TRBJ2-1|12|-
TGTGCCAGTATCGGCGGGAGGGGAGAGCAGTTCTTC
CASIGGRGEQFF
>TRBD1|TRBV28|TRBJ2-5|14|many
TGTGCCAGCAGTTTCCCGGGACAGTTAGAGACCCAGTACTTC
CASSFPGQLETQYF
>TRBD2|TRBV18|TRBJ2-7|14|many
TGTGCCAGCTCACTAGCGGGAGGTGACAACGAGCAGTACTTC
CASSLAGGDNEQYF
>TRBD2|TRBV28|TRBJ2-1|14|many
TGTGCCAGCAGCGGGGGGTCGGTAGCGAATGAGCAGTTCTTC
CASSGGSVANEQFF
>-|TRBV7-2|TRBJ2-1|13|many
TGTGCCAGCAGCTTAGGGCCCGTTAGTGAGCAGTTCTTC
CASSLGPVSEQFF
>-|TRBV6-1|TRBJ1-6|13|few
TGTGCCACCCTTAGGAGCGTCGATTCACCCCTCCACTTT
CATLRSVDSPLHF
>-|TRBV28|TRBJ2-1|15|few
TGTGCCAGCAGCCCTAGGGCGGGGTCCTACAATGAGCAGTTCTTC
CASSPRAGSYNEQFF
>-|TRBV2|TRBJ1-4|14|-
TGTGCCAGCCGGACGCGGGGGGCTAATGAAAAACTGTTTTTT
CASRTRGANEKLFF
>-|TRBV28|TRBJ2-7|12|many
TGTGCCAGCAGTCCCCTCTCCTACGAGCAGTACTTC
CASSPLSYEQYF
>-|TRBV6-5|TRBJ2-1|17|-
TGTGCCAGCAGTTACTCGGGGTGGGGTACCTACTACAATGAGCAGTTCTTC
CASSYSGWGTYYNEQFF
>TRBD2|TRBV7-2|TRBJ2-3|17|-
TGTGCCAGCAGCTTAGCCCCTAGCGGGAGAGGTACAGATACGCAGTATTTT
CASSLAPSGRGTDTQYF
>TRBD2|TRBV13|TRBJ2-1|16|-
TGTGCCAGCAGCCCCGGGACTAGCGGGAGCGGGGATGAGCAGTTCTTC
CASSPGTSGSGDEQFF